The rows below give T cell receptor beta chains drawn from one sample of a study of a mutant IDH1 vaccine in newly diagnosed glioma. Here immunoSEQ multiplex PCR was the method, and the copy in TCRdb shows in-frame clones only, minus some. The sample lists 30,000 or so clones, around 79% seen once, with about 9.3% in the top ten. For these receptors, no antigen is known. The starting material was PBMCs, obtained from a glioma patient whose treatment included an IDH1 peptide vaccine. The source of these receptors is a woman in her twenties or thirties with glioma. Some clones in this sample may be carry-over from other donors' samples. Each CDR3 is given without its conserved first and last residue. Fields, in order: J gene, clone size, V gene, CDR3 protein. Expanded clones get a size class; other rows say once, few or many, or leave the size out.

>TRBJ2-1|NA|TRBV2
ASGAGGPVVGYEQF
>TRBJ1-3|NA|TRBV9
ASSVVGGPGNTIY
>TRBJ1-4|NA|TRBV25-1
ASSEYSGRGREKLF
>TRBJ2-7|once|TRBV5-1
ASSSGGQGPYEQY
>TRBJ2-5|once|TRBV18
ASSTGVGGEETQY
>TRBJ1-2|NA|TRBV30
AWSRQGGNYGYT
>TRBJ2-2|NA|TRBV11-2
ASSPNPRANTGELF
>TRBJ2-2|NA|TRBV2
ASSAAGGGTGELF
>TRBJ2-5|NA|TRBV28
ASSLRGLETQY
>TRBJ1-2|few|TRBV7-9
ASSESRDRVGYGYT